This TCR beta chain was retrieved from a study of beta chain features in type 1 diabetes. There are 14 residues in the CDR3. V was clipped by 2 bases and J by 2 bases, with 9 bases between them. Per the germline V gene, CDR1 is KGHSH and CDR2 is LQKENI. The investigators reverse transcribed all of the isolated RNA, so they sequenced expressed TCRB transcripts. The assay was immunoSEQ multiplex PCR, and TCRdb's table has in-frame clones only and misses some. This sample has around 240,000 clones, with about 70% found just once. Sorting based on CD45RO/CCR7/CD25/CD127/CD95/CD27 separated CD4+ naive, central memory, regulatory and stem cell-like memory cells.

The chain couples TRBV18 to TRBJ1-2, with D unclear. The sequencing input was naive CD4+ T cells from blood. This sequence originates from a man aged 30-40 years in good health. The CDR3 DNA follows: TGTGCCAGCTCACCAGGCAGCGAAAACTATGGCTACACCTTC. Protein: CASSPGSENYGYTF.